This TCR beta chain was recorded in a study of cytomegalovirus exposure and HLA in healthy donors. The PCR employed 60 Vbeta primers together with 13 Jbeta primers. TCRdb's table, derived via immunoSEQ multiplex PCR, lists solely in-frame clones and lacks some. The repertoire holds 95,000 to 110,000 clones, with over 65% as singletons. Whole-study findings and limits: TCR beta V- and J-gene trimming was later associated with a missense DCLRE1C variant. Productive rates of about 87% or about 30% were seen for most TCR beta V segments in an earlier analysis.

V was clipped by 1 base and J by 6 bases; unmatched bases: 3. Germline V gene lookup returns CDR1 MDHEN and CDR2 SYDVKM. This CDR3 has 13 residues. A word on this clone: Its antigen is as yet unknown.

Sequenced material: PBMCs. The TCR comes from a woman aged 40-49 years in good health and CMV-seronegative. J is TRBJ2-7 and V is TRBV28; 7 positions agree with TRBD1. CDR3 sequence: CASSLSDRAEQYF. For the CDR3, the DNA is TGTGCCAGCAGTTTATCCGACAGGGCCGAGCAGTACTTC.